This TCR beta chain comes out of a study of T-cell memory formation after mild COVID-19. About the study: The study found TCR clusters largely donor specific.

TCRdb independently ran MiXCR on the 5' RACE reads; one entry per CDR3 protein. The sample has more than 350,000 distinct CDR3 sequences, 15% to 20% seen once. This clonotype was seen at least ten times. The CDR3 contains 14 residues. V gave up 8 bases and J gave up 5 bases; unmatched junction bases: 11. Germline V gene lookup returns CDR1 SGHRS and CDR2 YFSETQ. Input material: PBMCs or a T cell subset sorted from them (not recorded which). The chain links TRBV5-1 to TRBJ2-3; TRBD1 aligns across 7 bases. This TCR derives from a man aged 18 to 29 who had mild COVID-19 (a few samples of this study predate the infection). Cell type and time point are not known. The DNA for the CDR3 is TGCGCCAGTTCAACTGGGACAGCTAAAGATACGCAGTATTTT. Protein product: CASSTGTAKDTQYF.